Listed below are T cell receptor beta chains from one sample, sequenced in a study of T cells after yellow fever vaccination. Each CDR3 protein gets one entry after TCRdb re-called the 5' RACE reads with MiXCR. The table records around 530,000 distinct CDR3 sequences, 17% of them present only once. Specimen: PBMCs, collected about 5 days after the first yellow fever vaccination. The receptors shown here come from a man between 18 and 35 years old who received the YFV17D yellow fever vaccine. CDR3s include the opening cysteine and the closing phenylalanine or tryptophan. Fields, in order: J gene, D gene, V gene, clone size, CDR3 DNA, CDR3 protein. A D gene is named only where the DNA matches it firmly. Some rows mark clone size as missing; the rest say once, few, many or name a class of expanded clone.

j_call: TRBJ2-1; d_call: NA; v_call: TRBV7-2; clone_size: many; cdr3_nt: TGTGCCAGCAGCTTAGTTGGGGCGGACAATGAGCAGTTCTTC; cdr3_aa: CASSLVGADNEQFF
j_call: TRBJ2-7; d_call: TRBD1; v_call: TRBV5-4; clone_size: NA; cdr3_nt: TGTGCCAGCAGCTTGGGGCCGGGGACAGGGGAACACGAGCAGTACTTC; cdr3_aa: CASSLGPGTGEHEQYF
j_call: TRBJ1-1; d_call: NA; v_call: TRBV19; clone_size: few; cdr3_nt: TGTGCCAGTATGATGAACACTGAAGCTTTCTTT; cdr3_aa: CASMMNTEAFF
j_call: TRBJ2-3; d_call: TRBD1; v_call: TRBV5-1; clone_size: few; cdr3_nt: TGCGCCAGCAGACCTACAGGGGGAACAGATACGCAGTATTTT; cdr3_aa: CASRPTGGTDTQYF
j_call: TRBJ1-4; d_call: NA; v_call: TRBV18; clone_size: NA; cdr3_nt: TGTGCCAGCTCACCCCCCGGGGGTGTTTCTCGAAAACTGTTTTTT; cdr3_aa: CASSPPGGVSRKLFF
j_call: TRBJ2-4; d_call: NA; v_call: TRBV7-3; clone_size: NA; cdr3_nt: TGTGCCAGCAGCTTAAGCGGGGGCCCCAAAAACATTCAGTACTTC; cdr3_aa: CASSLSGGPKNIQYF
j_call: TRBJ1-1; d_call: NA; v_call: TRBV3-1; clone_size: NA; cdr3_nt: TGTGCCAGCAGCCAAGACGCGACTGGATACACTGAAGCTTTCTTT; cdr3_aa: CASSQDATGYTEAFF
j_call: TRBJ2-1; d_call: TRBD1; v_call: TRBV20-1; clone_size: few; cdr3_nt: TGCAGTGCTAGTAACAGGGGGCCCATTTACAATGAGCAGTTCTTC; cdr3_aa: CSASNRGPIYNEQFF
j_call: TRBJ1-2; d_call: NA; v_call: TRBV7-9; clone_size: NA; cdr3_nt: TGTGCCAGCAGCTTGGGCCACCAGCAAAACTATGGCTACACCTTC; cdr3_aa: CASSLGHQQNYGYTF
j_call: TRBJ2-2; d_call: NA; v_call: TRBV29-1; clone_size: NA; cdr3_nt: TGCAGCGTTGAGATCCAGGCCGGGGAGCTGTTTTTT; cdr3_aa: CSVEIQAGELFF
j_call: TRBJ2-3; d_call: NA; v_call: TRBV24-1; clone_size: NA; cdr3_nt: TGTGCCACCAGTGCCTCGTCTTGGCCGGCTAGCACAGATACGCAGTATTTT; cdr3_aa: CATSASSWPASTDTQYF
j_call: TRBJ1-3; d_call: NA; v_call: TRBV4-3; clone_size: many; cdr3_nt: TGCGCCAGCAGCCAAGATGATAAGCCCATCTCTGGAAACACCATATATTTT; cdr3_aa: CASSQDDKPISGNTIYF
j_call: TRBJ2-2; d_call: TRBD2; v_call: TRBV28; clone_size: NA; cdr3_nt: TGTGCCAGCAGTGGACTAGCCGGGGAGCTGTTTTTT; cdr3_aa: CASSGLAGELFF
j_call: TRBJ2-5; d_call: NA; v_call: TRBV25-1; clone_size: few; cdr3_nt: TGTGCCAGCGGGGGTGGGATGATGGAGACCCAGTACTTC; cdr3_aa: CASGGGMMETQYF
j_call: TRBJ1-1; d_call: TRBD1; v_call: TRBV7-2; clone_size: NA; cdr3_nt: TGTGCCAGCAGCTTAGGACAGGGGGTGGACACTGAAGCTTTCTTT; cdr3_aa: CASSLGQGVDTEAFF
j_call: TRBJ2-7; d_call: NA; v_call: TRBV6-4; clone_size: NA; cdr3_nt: TGTGCCAGCCCAACGGACAGCCCCTACGAGCAGTACTTC; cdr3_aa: CASPTDSPYEQYF
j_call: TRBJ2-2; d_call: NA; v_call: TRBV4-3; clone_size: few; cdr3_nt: TGCGCCAGCAGCAGGGGCTACCCCGAGACCGGGGAGCTGTTTTTT; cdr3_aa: CASSRGYPETGELFF
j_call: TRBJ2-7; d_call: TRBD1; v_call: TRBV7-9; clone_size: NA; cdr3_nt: TGTGCCAGCGGAAGGACAGGGGGCTACGAGCAGTACTTC; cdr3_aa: CASGRTGGYEQYF
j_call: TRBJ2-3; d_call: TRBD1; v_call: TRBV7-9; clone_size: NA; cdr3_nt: TGTGCCAGCAGCTTGTCTCGGGGACAGGGGGCCATAGATACGCAGGATTTT; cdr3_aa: CASSLSRGQGAIDTQDF
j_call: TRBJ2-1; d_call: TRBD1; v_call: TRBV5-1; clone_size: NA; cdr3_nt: TGCGCCAGCAGCTTCCCTCCAAGGGACAGGGTACGGAAAGAGCAGTTCTTC; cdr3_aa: CASSFPPRDRVRKEQFF
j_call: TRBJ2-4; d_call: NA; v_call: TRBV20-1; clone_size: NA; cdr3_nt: TGCAGTGCTTCAATCGGGGGCGCGAACATTCAGTACTTC; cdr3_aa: CSASIGGANIQYF
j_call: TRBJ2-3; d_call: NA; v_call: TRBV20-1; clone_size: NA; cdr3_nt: TGCAGTGCTAGAGATGAACAGGGAGCAACAGATACGCAGTATTTT; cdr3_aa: CSARDEQGATDTQYF
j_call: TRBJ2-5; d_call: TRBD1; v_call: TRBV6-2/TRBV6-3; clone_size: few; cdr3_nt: TGTGCCAGCAGTTACACGAACGCCGGGACAGGTAGCTTAGGCTGGGAGACCCAGTACTTC; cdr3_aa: CASSYTNAGTGSLGWETQYF
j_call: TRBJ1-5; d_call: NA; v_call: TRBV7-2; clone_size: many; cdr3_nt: TGTGCCAGCAGCTTAAACAGGGACCAGCCCCAGCATTTT; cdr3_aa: CASSLNRDQPQHF
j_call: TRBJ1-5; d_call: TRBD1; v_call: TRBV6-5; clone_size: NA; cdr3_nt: TGTGCCAGCAGTTACCCTGGGACAGGCCCATATCAGCCCCAGCATTTT; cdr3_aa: CASSYPGTGPYQPQHF
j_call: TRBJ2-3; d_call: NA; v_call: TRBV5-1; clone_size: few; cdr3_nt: TGCGCCAGCAGCCAACCCGCAGGGCGGCCTAGCACAGATACGCAGTATTTT; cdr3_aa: CASSQPAGRPSTDTQYF
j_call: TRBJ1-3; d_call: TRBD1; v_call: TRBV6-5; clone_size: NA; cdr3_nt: TGTGCCAGCAGTTACGCGGGACAGGTCCGCTCTGGAAACACCATATATTTT; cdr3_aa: CASSYAGQVRSGNTIYF
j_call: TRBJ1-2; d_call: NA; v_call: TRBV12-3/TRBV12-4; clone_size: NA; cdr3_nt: TGTGCCAGCAGTTTTAACCCCAACTATGGCTACACCTTC; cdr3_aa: CASSFNPNYGYTF
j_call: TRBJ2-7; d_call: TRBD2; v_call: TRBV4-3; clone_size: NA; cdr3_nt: TGCGCCAGCAGCCAAGATTTCCAGGGCCTAGCGGGGTGGGAGCAGTACTTC; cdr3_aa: CASSQDFQGLAGWEQYF
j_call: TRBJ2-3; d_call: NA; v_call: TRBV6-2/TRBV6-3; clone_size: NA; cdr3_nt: TGTGCCAGCAGACACCCCGTCAGGCCCCCGTATTTT; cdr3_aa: CASRHPVRPPYF
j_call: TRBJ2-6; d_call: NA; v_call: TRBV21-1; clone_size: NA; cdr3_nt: TGTGCCAGCCCACTCGTTGACAGACGGTCTGGGGCCAACGTCCTGACTTTC; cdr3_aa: CASPLVDRRSGANVLTF
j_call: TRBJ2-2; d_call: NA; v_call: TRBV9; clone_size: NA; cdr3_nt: TGTGCCAGCAGCGTATATGACAGCACCGGGGAGCTGTTTTTT; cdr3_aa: CASSVYDSTGELFF
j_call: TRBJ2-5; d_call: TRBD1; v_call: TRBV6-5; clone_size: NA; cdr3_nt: TGTGCCAGCAGTCATAACTCTCCGGGACAGCAAGAGACCCAGTACTTC; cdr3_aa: CASSHNSPGQQETQYF
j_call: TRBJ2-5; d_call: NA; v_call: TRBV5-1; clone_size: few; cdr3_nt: TGCGCCAGCAGCTTGGCTCTCGCTAGCGATTTGGAGACCCAGTACTTC; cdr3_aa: CASSLALASDLETQYF
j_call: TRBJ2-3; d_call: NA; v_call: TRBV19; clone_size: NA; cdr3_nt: TGTGCCAGTAGTCCCACAGGGTATGATGGGGATACGCAGTATTTT; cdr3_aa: CASSPTGYDGDTQYF
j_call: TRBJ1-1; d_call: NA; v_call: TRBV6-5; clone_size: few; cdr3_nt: TGTGCCAGCAGTCGCTCTCTGGGGTTGAACACTGAAGCTTTCTTT; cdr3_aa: CASSRSLGLNTEAFF
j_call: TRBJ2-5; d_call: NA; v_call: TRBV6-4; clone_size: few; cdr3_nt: TGTGCCAGCAGTGTCGAGGGTGTTGGGACCCAGTACTTC; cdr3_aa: CASSVEGVGTQYF
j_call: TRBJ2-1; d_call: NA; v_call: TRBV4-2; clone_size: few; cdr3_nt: TGTGCCAGCAGCCATCGCGGGGCAAACAATGAGCAGTTCTTC; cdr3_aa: CASSHRGANNEQFF
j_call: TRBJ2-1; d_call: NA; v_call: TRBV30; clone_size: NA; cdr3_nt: TGTGCCTGGAGGGGGAGCAGAGAGCAGTTCTTC; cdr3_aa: CAWRGSREQFF
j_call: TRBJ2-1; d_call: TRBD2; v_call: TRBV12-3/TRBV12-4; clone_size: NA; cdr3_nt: TGTGCCAGCAGTTGGGGAGGTCTAGCGGGGGACTATGAGCAGTTCTTC; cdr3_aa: CASSWGGLAGDYEQFF
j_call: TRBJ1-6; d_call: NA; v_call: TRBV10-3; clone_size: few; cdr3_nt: TGTGCCAAAATTAGGGATTGCCATACCGCTTATAATTCACCCCTCCACTTT; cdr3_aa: CAKIRDCHTAYNSPLHF
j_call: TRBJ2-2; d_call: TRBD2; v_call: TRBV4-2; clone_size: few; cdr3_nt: TGTGCCAGCAGCCAACCTCCGGGACTAGCGGGGGGGCGGAACACCGGGGAGCTGTTTTTT; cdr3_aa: CASSQPPGLAGGRNTGELFF
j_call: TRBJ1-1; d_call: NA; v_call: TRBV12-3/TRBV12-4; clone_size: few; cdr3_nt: TGTGCCAGCAGTGTAAGACAACCGAACACTGAAGCTTTCTTT; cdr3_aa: CASSVRQPNTEAFF
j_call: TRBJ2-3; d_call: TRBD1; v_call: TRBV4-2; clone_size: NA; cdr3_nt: TGTGCCAGCAGCCCCGTAGGACAGGAGGCCTCGCAGTATTTT; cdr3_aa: CASSPVGQEASQYF
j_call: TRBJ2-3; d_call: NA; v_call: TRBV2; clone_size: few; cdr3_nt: TGTGCCAGCAGTGAGAGGGGTCCAGGAAGAGGGAATACGCAGTATTTT; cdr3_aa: CASSERGPGRGNTQYF